This T cell receptor (beta chain) stems from a study of breast tumors, draining lymph nodes, adjacent tissues. This clonotype was found many times. Its antigen is currently unknown. Study-wide findings and caveats: Compared with basal-like, luminal-like tumors shared significantly more repertoire with nontumor tissue. Tumor repertoires ranked between lymph nodes and nontumor tissue in diversity, with V and J gene preferences. The data were judged consistent with most tumor T cells coming from lymph node and expanding in tumor. Tumor T cell lymph node origin was a supported hypothesis, not proven.

TCRdb analysed the multiplex PCR reads with MiXCR anew, one entry per CDR3 protein. The sample yields 270,000 or so distinct CDR3 sequences, over 30% seen once. Breast cancer patients provided tissue from their axillary draining lymph nodes. V lost 5 bases, J lost 7 bases, and 12 bases stayed unmatched. This CDR3 has 16 amino acids. Germline V gene sequence: CDR1 SNHLY, CDR2 FYNNEI. The sequence was collected from a female donor with breast cancer. Some clones in this sample may be carry-over from other donors' samples. Sequencing used axillary lymph node tissue. V and J are TRBV2 and TRBJ2-1, with 9 bases matching TRBD2. This CDR3 reads CASSPPGRAGGNEQFF. The CDR3 nucleotides are TGTGCCAGCAGTCCGCCCGGGAGAGCGGGAGGAAATGAGCAGTTCTTC. Combining the CDR3 with reference TRBV2 and TRBJ2-1 gives the whole variable domain EPEVTQTPSHQVTQMGQEVILRCVPISNHLYFYWYRQILGQKVEFLVSFYNNEISEKSEIFDDQFSVERPDGSNFTLKIRSTKLEDSAMYFCASSPPGRAGGNEQFFGPGTRLTVL.